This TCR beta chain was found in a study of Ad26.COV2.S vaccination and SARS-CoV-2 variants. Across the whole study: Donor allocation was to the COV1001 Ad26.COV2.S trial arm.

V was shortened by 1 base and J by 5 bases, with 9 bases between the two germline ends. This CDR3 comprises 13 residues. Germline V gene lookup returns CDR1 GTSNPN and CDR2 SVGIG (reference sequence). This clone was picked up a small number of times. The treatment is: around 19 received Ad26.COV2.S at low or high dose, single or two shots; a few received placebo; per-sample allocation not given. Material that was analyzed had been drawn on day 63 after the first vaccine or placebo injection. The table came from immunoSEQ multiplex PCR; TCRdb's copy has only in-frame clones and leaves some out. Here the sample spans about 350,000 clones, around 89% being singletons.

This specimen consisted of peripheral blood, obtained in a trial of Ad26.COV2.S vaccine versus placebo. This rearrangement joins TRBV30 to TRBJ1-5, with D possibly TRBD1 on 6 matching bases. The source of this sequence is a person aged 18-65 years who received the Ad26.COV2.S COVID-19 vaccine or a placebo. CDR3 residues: CAWSGSGDQPQHF. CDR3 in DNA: TGTGCCTGGAGTGGGTCAGGGGATCAGCCCCAGCATTTT.